This T cell receptor (beta chain) was captured by sequencing in a study of T cells after yellow fever vaccination. Via MiXCR, TCRdb re-called the 5' RACE reads, giving one row per CDR3 protein. Of about 500,000 distinct CDR3 sequences listed, around 16% are singletons. The CDR3 runs 13 residues. Trimming removed 0 bases at V and 6 bases at J, with 9 bases between. Germline V lookup: CDR1 LGHNA, CDR2 YSLEER. The J gene is TRBJ2-7, the V gene TRBV4-3; D is possibly TRBD2 (7 bases). The sequences come from PBMCs, collected around 5 days after the first yellow fever vaccination. The clonotype was recovered from a man between 18 and 35 years old who received the YFV17D yellow fever vaccine. The CDR3 nucleotides are TGCGCCAGCAGCCAAGAAAGGGGGGGCGAGCAGTACTTC. This encodes CASSQERGGEQYF.